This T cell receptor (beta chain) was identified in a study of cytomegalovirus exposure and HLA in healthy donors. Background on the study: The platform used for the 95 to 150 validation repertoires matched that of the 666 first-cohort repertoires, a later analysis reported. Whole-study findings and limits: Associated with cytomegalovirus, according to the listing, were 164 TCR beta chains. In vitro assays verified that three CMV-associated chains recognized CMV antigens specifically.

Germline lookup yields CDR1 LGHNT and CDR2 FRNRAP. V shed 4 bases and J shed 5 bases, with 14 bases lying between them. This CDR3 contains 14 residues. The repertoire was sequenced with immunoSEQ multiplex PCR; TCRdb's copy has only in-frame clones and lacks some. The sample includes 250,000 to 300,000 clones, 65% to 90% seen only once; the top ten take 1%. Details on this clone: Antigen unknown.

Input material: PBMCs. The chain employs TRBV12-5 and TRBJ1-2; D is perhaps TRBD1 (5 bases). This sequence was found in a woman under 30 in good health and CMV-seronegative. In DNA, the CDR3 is TGTGCTAGTGGTTGGAAGGGGCTTATTTATGGCTACACCTTC. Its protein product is CASGWKGLIYGYTF.